Following are 19 T cell receptor beta chains from one sample sequenced in a study of beta chain features in type 1 diabetes. Study conclusions and caveats: Type 1 diabetes patients had TCRB CDR3s that were shorter (moderately but significantly so) in all four CD4+ subsets.

These receptors' antigens are unknown. Expressed TCRB transcripts were sequenced after all isolated RNA was converted to cDNA. TCRdb keeps only in-frame clones here, not all; method: immunoSEQ multiplex PCR. The sample has 630,000 or so clones; about 14% are singletons. Input material: naive CD4+ T cells from blood. The source of these receptors is a young man with type 1 diabetes.

This clone was observed a few times. This chain links TRBV6-1 with TRBJ1-2, with D possibly TRBD1 on 5 matching bases. The CDR3 has 13 residues. With 4 bases removed from V and 4 bases from J, the gap between germline ends came to 10 bases. Germline V lookup: CDR1 MNHNS, CDR2 SASEGT. This CDR3 reads CASSGDGRYGYTF. CDR3 nucleotides: TGTGCCAGCAGTGGGGACGGCCGCTATGGCTACACCTTC.

This clone was seen only a few times. The V and J genes are TRBV15 and TRBJ2-7, with 9 bases fitting TRBD1. The V and J ends lost 5 bases and 2 bases, in that order; junction bases with no gene match: 7. The germline V gene has CDR1 LNHNV and CDR2 YYDKDF (reference sequence). This CDR3 spans 15 amino acids. The DNA for the CDR3 is TGTGCCACCAGCCATCCCCGGACAGGGGCCTACGAGCAGTACTTC. Protein: CATSHPRTGAYEQYF.

The chain couples TRBV27 to TRBJ2-3, with D perhaps TRBD1 (5 bases). The V gene's germline CDR1 is MNHEY and CDR2 SMNVEV (reference sequence). The V and J ends lost 6 bases and 1 base respectively, with 14 bases between them. The CDR3 sequence is 15 residues long. This chain's CDR3 is CASSSWGGGTDTQYF. The CDR3 bases are TGTGCCAGCAGCTCTTGGGGCGGTGGCACAGATACGCAGTATTTT.

In this sample, this clone turned up a few times. The gene calls are TRBV28 and TRBJ1-1; D is unclear. The CDR3 is 12 amino acids. V lost 5 bases and J lost 5, with 9 bases in between. The germline V gene encodes CDR1 MDHEN and CDR2 SYDVKM. CDR3 sequence (DNA): TGTGCCAGCAGTCGCCTTAAAACTGAAGCTTTCTTT. It is translated as CASSRLKTEAFF.

CDR3 coding DNA: TGTGCCTGGGCCTGGCGGGAGGGCGAGCAGTACTTC. Translation gives CAWAWREGEQYF. J is TRBJ2-7 and V is TRBV30, with TRBD2 matching 9 bases. CDR3 length equals 12 residues. Trimming took 5 bases from V and 6 from J; bases not matched to a gene: 5. Germline V gene lookup returns CDR1 GTSNPN and CDR2 SVGIG (reference sequence). The complete variable domain, with remaining parts taken from reference TRBV30 and TRBJ2-7, reads SQTIHQWPATLVQPVGSPLSLECTVEGTSNPNLYWYRQAAGRGLQLLFYSVGIGQISSEVPQNLSASRPQDRQFILSSKKLLLSDSGFYLCAWAWREGEQYFGPGTRLTVT.

This clone turned up a few times. The chain joins TRBV30 to TRBJ1-3; possible D gene TRBD1, 5 bases. This CDR3 spans 15 amino acids. Germline-derived CDR1 and CDR2 are GTSNPN and SVGIG (reference sequence). V lost 4 bases and J 4 bases, leaving 17 bases between the germline ends. The CDR3 sequence is CAWKVGLGGGNTIYF. The CDR3 bases are TGTGCCTGGAAAGTCGGATTGGGGGGAGGAAACACCATATATTTT.

This clone turned up a few times. The chain uses TRBV6-6 and TRBJ1-2; 11 bases match TRBD1. CDR3 size: 14 residues. V gave up 6 bases and J gave up 3 bases; unmatched junction bases: 3. Germline V CDR1 and CDR2: MNHNY, SVGAGI (reference sequence). This CDR3 is CASSGQGADYGYTF. The CDR3, as DNA: TGTGCCAGCAGCGGACAGGGGGCAGACTATGGCTACACCTTC.

This clone was detected only a few times. J is TRBJ1-2 and V is TRBV5-1; 7 bases match TRBD1. Germline CDR1 SGHRS, CDR2 YFSETQ. The CDR3 sequence is 14 residues long. V gave up 0 bases and J gave up 7 bases; unmatched junction bases: 6. CDR3 DNA sequence: TGCGCCAGCAGCTTGGATACAGGGGAGGCTGGCTACACCTTC. Its translation is CASSLDTGEAGYTF.

This clone was seen a handful of times. The V gene is TRBV25-1, the J gene TRBJ1-2; TRBD1 matches 10 bases. The V segment lost 4 bases and the J segment 3 bases; nucleotides outside the gene matches: 2. The V gene's germline CDR1 is MGHDK and CDR2 SYGVNS. CDR3 length: 14 amino acids. CDR3 bases: TGTGCCAGCAGTGGACAGGGGGCTCACTATGGCTACACCTTC. Protein sequence: CASSGQGAHYGYTF.

With regard to this clone: The germline gene is not matched at one end of the junction; a read error may be the cause. The DNA for the CDR3 is TGTGCTAGCAGCTCACAGGAGAACACCGGGGAGCTGTTTTTT. Translation: CASSSQENTGELFF. The genes are TRBV7-7 and TRBJ2-2; tentatively, D is TRBD1 (5 bases). Germline CDR1 SSHAT, CDR2 FNYEAQ (reference sequence). There are 14 residues in the CDR3.

Comment on this clone: Other DNA sequences in the sample encode the same CDR3. The chain uses TRBV7-9 and TRBJ1-5; D unclear. The CDR3 length is 15 residues. Per the germline V gene, CDR1 is SEHNR and CDR2 is FQNEAQ (reference sequence). Trimming took off 2 bases at V and 1 base at J, with 9 bases between the two ends. The CDR3 reads CASSLSVGSNQPQHF. CDR3 in DNA: TGTGCCAGCAGCTTATCCGTAGGCAGCAATCAGCCCCAGCATTTT. Full variable domain (missing parts from reference TRBV7-9 and TRBJ1-5): DTGVSQNPRHKITKRGQNVTFRCDPISEHNRLYWYRQTLGQGPEFLTYFQNEAQLEKSRLLSDRFSAERPKGSFSTLEIQRTEQGDSAMYLCASSLSVGSNQPQHFGDGTRLSIL.

V and J are TRBV6-6 and TRBJ2-2, with D perhaps matching TRBD2 (5 bases). Germline CDR1 is MNHNY and CDR2 is SVGAGI (reference sequence). The ends were cut back, 0 bases at V and 3 bases at J, with 8 bases in the middle. CDR3 size: 15 residues. CDR3 in amino acids: CASSYSASYTGELFF. As DNA, the CDR3 is TGTGCCAGCAGTTACTCGGCTAGCTACACCGGGGAGCTGTTTTTT.

This clone was recorded a few times. This chain connects TRBV30 to TRBJ2-2; tentative D call: TRBD2 (6 bases). Germline CDR1 reads GTSNPN; CDR2 reads SVGIG (reference sequence). With 3 bases removed from V and 7 bases from J, the gap between germline ends came to 9 bases. CDR3 length equals 12 residues. The CDR3 is CAWSLGGGELFF. CDR3 DNA sequence: TGTGCCTGGAGCCTGGGAGGCGGGGAGCTGTTTTTT. Full variable domain (missing parts from reference TRBV30 and TRBJ2-2): SQTIHQWPATLVQPVGSPLSLECTVEGTSNPNLYWYRQAAGRGLQLLFYSVGIGQISSEVPQNLSASRPQDRQFILSSKKLLLSDSGFYLCAWSLGGGELFFGEGSRLTVL.

This clone was observed a handful of times. Other DNA sequences of this sample code for an identical CDR3. The chain is built from TRBV4-3 and TRBJ2-5; D is uncertain. This CDR3 is 13 amino acids long. V was pared by 0 bases and J by 5 bases, with 7 bases between. Germline V CDR1 and CDR2: LGHNA, YSLEER. The DNA for the CDR3 is TGCGCCAGCAGCCAAGATGTACGGGAGACCCAGTACTTC. Amino acids: CASSQDVRETQYF.

This clone was seen only a few times. A junction boundary mismatches the germline segment, possibly from a read error. The V and J genes are TRBV7-7 and TRBJ1-1; the D gene is possibly TRBD1 (5 bases). CDR1 and CDR2 (germline): SSHAT, FNYEAQ (reference sequence). The CDR3 totals 13 residues. The CDR3 bases are TGTGCTAGCAGCCCGACGGGGGGCACTGAAGCTTTCTTT. Translated: CASSPTGGTEAFF.

In its sample, this clone was seen a few times. The chain carries TRBV6-6 and TRBJ2-3; 7 bases map to TRBD1. CDR3 length: 16 amino acids. Per the germline V gene, CDR1 is MNHNY and CDR2 is SVGAGI (reference sequence). Germline trimming cut 0 bases from V and 0 bases from J; bases unmatched to any gene: 3. The CDR3 region has the DNA TGTGCCAGCAGTTACTCAGGGACAGCTAGCACAGATACGCAGTATTTT. Translation gives CASSYSGTASTDTQYF.

This chain joins TRBV10-3 and TRBJ2-2; tentative D call: TRBD2 (6 bases). Trimming took off 9 bases at V and 4 bases at J, with 24 bases between the two ends. CDR3 length: 17 amino acids. Looked up from germline, CDR1 is ENHRY and CDR2 is SYGVKD. CDR3 in DNA: TGTGCCATGATCCACCTCGGATGGCGGGGCCCCACCGGGGAGCTGTTTTTT. Translating it yields CAMIHLGWRGPTGELFF.

The table lists this clone with a few counts. The chain recombines TRBV6-6 with TRBJ2-5, with D perhaps matching TRBD2 (6 bases). Germline V gives CDR1 MNHNY, CDR2 SVGAGI (reference sequence). This CDR3 is built from 14 residues. The V and J ends lost 5 bases and 2 bases respectively, with 12 bases between them. The DNA for the CDR3 is TGTGCCAGCAGTATCCGGGACTCTCAAGAGACCCAGTACTTC. Its protein is CASSIRDSQETQYF.

The genes are TRBV6-5 and TRBJ2-3; D gene uncertain. Per germline, CDR1 MNHEY and CDR2 SVGAGI. V lost 8 bases to trimming and J lost 6 bases, with 9 bases between them. The CDR3 sequence is 11 residues long. The CDR3 sequence: CASWYSDTQYF. The CDR3 DNA follows: TGTGCCAGCTGGTATTCCGATACGCAGTATTTT.